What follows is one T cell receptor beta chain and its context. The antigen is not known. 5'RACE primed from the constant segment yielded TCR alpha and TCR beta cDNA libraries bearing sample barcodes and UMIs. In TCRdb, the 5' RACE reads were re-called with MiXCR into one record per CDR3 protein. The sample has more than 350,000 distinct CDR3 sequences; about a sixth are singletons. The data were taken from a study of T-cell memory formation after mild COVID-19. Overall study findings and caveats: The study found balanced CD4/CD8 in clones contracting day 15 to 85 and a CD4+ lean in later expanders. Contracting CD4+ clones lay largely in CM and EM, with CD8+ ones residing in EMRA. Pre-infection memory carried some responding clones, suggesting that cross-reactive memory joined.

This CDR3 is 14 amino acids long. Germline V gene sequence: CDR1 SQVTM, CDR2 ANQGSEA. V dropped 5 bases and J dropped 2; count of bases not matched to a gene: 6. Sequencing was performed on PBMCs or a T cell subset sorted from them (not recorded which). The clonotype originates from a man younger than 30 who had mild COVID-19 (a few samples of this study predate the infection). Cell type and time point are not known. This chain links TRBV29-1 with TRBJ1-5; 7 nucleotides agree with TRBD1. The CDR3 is CSVRQGLRNQPQHF. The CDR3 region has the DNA TGCAGCGTTCGACAGGGTTTGCGCAATCAGCCCCAGCATTTT.